These 11 T cell receptor beta chains were all obtained from the same sample, sequenced in a study of OX40 agonist ivuxolimab in advanced cancers. This table comes from immunoSEQ multiplex PCR, and its TCRdb copy is limited to in-frame clones, with some not included. The sample records around 150,000 clones, about nine tenths being singletons. Here the sequenced sample was CD4+ or CD8+ T cells sorted from blood, taken in a trial of the OX40 agonist ivuxolimab. The receptors stem from an adult with an advanced solid tumor such as melanoma, head and neck, liver or kidney cancer.

The V gene is TRBV27, the J gene TRBJ2-5, with D perhaps TRBD1 (6 bases). Trimming left V 5 bases short and J 4 bases short, with 11 bases between. The CDR3 totals 13 residues. Germline V gives CDR1 MNHEY, CDR2 SMNVEV (reference sequence). The CDR3 bases are TGTGCCAGCAGTCCGCAGGGGAGAGAGACCCAGTACTTC. Translated: CASSPQGRETQYF.

The V call is TRBV6-6, the J call TRBJ2-1; no definite D call. The germline CDR1 and CDR2 sequences are MNHNY and SVGAGI (reference sequence). The CDR3 extends over 13 amino acids. Trimming removed 2 bases at V and 4 bases at J, with 6 bases between. The CDR3 bases are TGTGCCAGCAGTTACCAGTATTACAATGAGCAGTTCTTC. This gives the protein CASSYQYYNEQFF.

This sequence joins TRBV7-2 and TRBJ1-1; TRBD1 matches at 7 bases. Germline V gene lookup returns CDR1 SGHTA and CDR2 FQGNSA. J lost 4 bases, V lost 5 bases, and 13 bases had no gene match. The length of the CDR3 is 16 residues. The CDR3 here is CASSKQGQSGGTEAFF. DNA of the CDR3: TGTGCCAGCAGCAAGCAGGGACAGAGCGGTGGCACTGAAGCTTTCTTT.

The J gene is TRBJ2-7, the V gene TRBV5-1, with D possibly matching TRBD2 (6 bases). Germline V gives CDR1 SGHRS, CDR2 YFSETQ. V was cut by 1 base and J by 0 bases, with 14 bases left in between. The CDR3 totals 16 residues. The CDR3 is CASSLWGGDPSYEQYF. For the CDR3, the DNA is TGCGCCAGCAGCTTGTGGGGCGGGGACCCCTCCTACGAGCAGTACTTC.

The chain has TRBV18 and TRBJ2-7; no clear D gene. The V end lost 3 bases, the J end lost 0 bases, and 6 bases lay between the germline ends. This CDR3 contains 13 residues. In germline, CDR1 is KGHSH, CDR2 LQKENI. The CDR3 DNA follows: TGTGCCAGCTCACCGGCCAGCTCCTACGAGCAGTACTTC. Protein sequence: CASSPASSYEQYF.

In this sample, this clone turned up a few times. V gene TRBV2 combines with J gene TRBJ2-1, with D unclear. CDR1 SNHLY and CDR2 FYNNEI come from the germline V gene. Trimming took 4 bases from V and 4 from J, leaving 8 bases between them. The CDR3 sequence is 13 residues long. DNA of the CDR3: TGTGCCAGCAGTGTGGAGCGATACAATGAGCAGTTCTTC. Protein product: CASSVERYNEQFF.

The chain recombines TRBV25-1 with TRBJ1-1; D gene unclear. The CDR3 loop spans 13 amino acids. Germline assignment: CDR1 MGHDK and CDR2 SYGVNS. V lost 1 base and J 1 base, leaving 4 bases between the germline ends. The CDR3 reads CASSESPNTEAFF. The CDR3 coding sequence is TGTGCCAGCAGTGAATCGCCGAACACTGAAGCTTTCTTT.

V is TRBV23-1 and J is TRBJ2-7; TRBD2 agrees at 13 bases. TRBV23-1 has ORF status, its function being uncertain. V gave up 3 bases and J gave up 2 bases; unmatched junction bases: 19. The CDR3 totals 21 residues. The CDR3: CASSQLPAGTSGDPRPYEQYF. CDR3 DNA: TGCGCCAGCAGTCAGCTACCAGCCGGGACTAGCGGGGACCCTAGGCCCTACGAGCAGTACTTC.

The CDR3 nucleotides are TGTGCCAGCAGCTTGTGGGGGGCTGATGAGCAGTTCTTC. Its protein is CASSLWGADEQFF. This chain uses TRBV5-6 with TRBJ2-1; D may be TRBD1 or TRBD2 (6 bases each). V lost 1 base and J 8 bases, leaving 10 bases between the germline ends. This CDR3 has 13 residues. From germline, CDR1 is SGHDT and CDR2 YYEEEE.

The V and J genes are TRBV11-2 and TRBJ1-1, with D tentatively TRBD1 (5 bases). Germline-derived CDR1 and CDR2 are SGHAT and FQNNGV. The CDR3 totals 14 residues. Between the trimmed V and J ends, which lost 0 bases and 4 bases, there was a span of 9 bases. The CDR3 DNA follows: TGTGCCAGCAGCTTAGATGTCGGGGGCACTGAAGCTTTCTTT. Translation gives CASSLDVGGTEAFF.

The chain is built from TRBV28 and TRBJ2-5; 7 bases align to TRBD2. With the DNA end fitting TRBJ2-7 better, the J assignment may be wrong. The CDR3 runs 14 residues. Looked up from germline, CDR1 is MDHEN and CDR2 is SYDVKM. CDR3 bases: TGTGCCAGCAGCCTCGGGGGGATAGACTACGAGCAGTACTTC. Translated, it gives CASSLGGIDYEQYF.